A single T cell receptor (beta chain) is shown here with its context. The data are from a study of cytomegalovirus exposure and HLA in healthy donors. Healthy people donating bone marrow made up the donors. Germline values: CDR1 SGHNT, CDR2 YYREEE (reference sequence). The CDR3 spans 14 residues. V was pared by 4 bases and J by 1 base, with 4 bases of the junction left unmatched. 60 Vbeta and 13 Jbeta primers were used in PCR. Here immunoSEQ multiplex PCR was the method, and the copy in TCRdb shows in-frame clones only, minus some. The sample has tens of thousands of clones, 78% seen once. Sample: PBMCs. This sequence originates from a man in his forties in good health and CMV-seronegative. V and J are TRBV5-4 and TRBJ1-1; 7 nucleotides agree with TRBD1. Here the CDR3 reads CASSPGTANTEAFF. The CDR3 DNA reads as TGTGCCAGCAGCCCCGGGACAGCGAACACTGAAGCTTTCTTT.